The 15 T cell receptor beta chains listed next were all sequenced from one sample in a study of Ad26.COV2.S vaccination and SARS-CoV-2 variants. Treatment of the sample: 15 to 20 received Ad26.COV2.S at low or high dose, single or two shots; five or six received placebo; per-sample allocation not given. Following the first vaccine or placebo injection, samples were taken on day 63. The protocol was immunoSEQ multiplex PCR, while the TCRdb copy is restricted to in-frame clones and leaves out a portion. The sample has 350,000 to 450,000 clones; about four fifths are singletons. The sample consisted of peripheral blood, taken in a trial of Ad26.COV2.S vaccine versus placebo. These receptors originate from a person aged 18 to 59 who received the Ad26.COV2.S COVID-19 vaccine or a placebo.

This rearrangement joins TRBV11-1 to TRBJ1-1; 7 positions agree with TRBD1. The CDR3 is 14 amino acids. The germline CDR1 and CDR2 sequences are SGHAT and FQDESV (reference sequence). V was clipped by 1 base and J by 5 bases; unmatched bases: 4. Written as DNA, the CDR3 is TGTGCCAGCAGCTTAGGCAGGGGGAGTACTGAAGCTTTCTTT. It codes for CASSLGRGSTEAFF.

This chain uses TRBV27 with TRBJ1-1, with D possibly matching TRBD1 (5 bases). This CDR3 contains 14 residues. Germline values: CDR1 MNHEY, CDR2 SMNVEV (reference sequence). V lost 3 bases, J lost 7 bases, and 15 bases lay in between. The CDR3 nucleotides are TGTGCCAGCAGTTTTGACAGACGCCGCGGTGAAGCTTTCTTT. Protein product: CASSFDRRRGEAFF.

V gene TRBV9 combines with J gene TRBJ1-2; D gene ambiguous. The CDR3 has 13 amino acids. The germline CDR1 and CDR2 sequences are SGDLS and YYNGEE. The germline V and J ends were trimmed by 2 bases and 0 bases, with 5 bases remaining between them. CDR3 loop: CASSVGANYGYTF. The CDR3, as DNA: TGTGCCAGCAGCGTTGGGGCTAACTATGGCTACACCTTC.

The chain uses TRBV18 and TRBJ1-6; 10 bases fit TRBD1. CDR1 and CDR2 (germline): KGHSH, LQKENI. This CDR3 is built from 19 residues. V lost 3 bases to trimming and J lost 8 bases; unmatched junction nucleotides: 16. CDR3 nucleotides: TGTGCCAGCTCACCCGACAGGGGGCTTTTCCCGGCTTCCCATTCACCCCTCCACTTT. This sequence encodes CASSPDRGLFPASHSPLHF.

The V gene is TRBV6-5, the J gene TRBJ2-5; 11 positions match TRBD2. V shed 2 bases and J 2 bases; nucleotides not matched to a gene: 4. CDR1 and CDR2 (germline): MNHEY, SVGAGI. The CDR3 spans 16 residues. In DNA form, the CDR3 reads TGTGCCAGCAGTTACGGGACTAGCGGAGAGCAAGAGACCCAGTACTTC. Residues: CASSYGTSGEQETQYF.

This rearrangement joins TRBV2 to TRBJ2-5, with D perhaps matching TRBD1 (5 bases). The CDR3 totals 17 residues. V was pared by 4 bases and J by 0 bases, with 18 bases between. The germline V gene has CDR1 SNHLY and CDR2 FYNNEI. The CDR3 region has the DNA TGTGCCAGCAGTGTTTTAGGTCGACAGTTGTACCAAGAGACCCAGTACTTC. Translated, it gives CASSVLGRQLYQETQYF.

The chain combines TRBV27 with TRBJ2-1; 8 bases line up with TRBD2. Losses at the gene ends were 3 bases for V and 2 bases for J; bases not matched to a gene: 3. Germline V gene lookup returns CDR1 MNHEY and CDR2 SMNVEV (reference sequence). The CDR3 has 15 residues. CDR3 bases: TGTGCCAGCAGTTTGCGCGGGGGGCCCTACAATGAGCAGTTCTTC. It is translated as CASSLRGGPYNEQFF.

This chain links TRBV10-1 with TRBJ2-7, with D maybe TRBD1 (6 bases). The ends were cut back, 2 bases at V and 5 bases at J, with 31 bases in the middle. This CDR3 has 20 residues. CDR1 WNHNN and CDR2 SYGVQD come from the germline V gene (reference sequence). In DNA form, the CDR3 reads TGCGCCAGCAGTGAGGGGCAGGGGAGATCGCGGAGACTCTCCCTGAACGAGCAGTACTTC. Amino acid sequence: CASSEGQGRSRRLSLNEQYF.

On this clone: This CDR3 is also generated by other DNA sequences in the sample. The CDR3 region is CASSLVGTDTQYF. Here the CDR3 DNA reads TGTGCCAGCAGCTTAGTGGGGACAGATACGCAGTATTTT. The rearrangement uses TRBV7-2 and TRBJ2-3; D unresolved. Germline V gives CDR1 SGHTA, CDR2 FQGNSA. The CDR3 has 13 residues. Trimming left V 1 base short and J 3 bases short, with 5 bases between.

The rearrangement joins TRBV9 to TRBJ1-4; the match to TRBD1 covers 11 bases. V was clipped by 4 bases and J by 10 bases; unmatched bases: 9. The CDR3 loop spans 15 amino acids. Germline V gene sequence: CDR1 SGDLS, CDR2 YYNGEE. This CDR3 is CASSPRDRGKGKLFF. CDR3 nucleotide sequence: TGTGCCAGCAGCCCCAGGGACAGGGGGAAAGGAAAACTGTTTTTT.

This chain joins TRBV6-5 and TRBJ2-3; 7 positions match TRBD2. The J segment lost 4 bases and the V segment lost 6 bases, leaving 7 bases of the junction unmatched. Germline CDR1 MNHEY, CDR2 SVGAGI. This CDR3 is built from 14 residues. The CDR3 nucleotides are TGTGCCAGCAGGGGAGCGGGGTTTGCAGATACGCAGTATTTT. It translates to CASRGAGFADTQYF.

The chain links TRBV19 to TRBJ2-1, with 14 bases fitting TRBD2. Germline lookup yields CDR1 LNHDA and CDR2 SQIVND (reference sequence). The CDR3 is 15 residues long. V shed 7 bases, J shed 9 bases, and the junction held 8 bases outside the gene matches. CDR3 sequence reads: CASTPGLAGVGEQFF. CDR3 nucleotide sequence: TGTGCCAGTACCCCGGGACTAGCGGGAGTTGGTGAGCAGTTCTTC.

This clone was detected a few times. The same CDR3 is also encoded by other DNA sequences in this sample. V is TRBV24-1 and J is TRBJ1-5; a possible D gene is TRBD1 (5 bases). Trimming stripped 4 bases from V and 6 bases from J, with 12 bases between. Germline CDR1 is KGHDR and CDR2 is SFDVKD. This CDR3 region has 14 residues. This chain's CDR3 is CATSDSRGGQPQHF. CDR3 coding DNA: TGTGCCACCAGTGACAGCCGTGGGGGTCAGCCCCAGCATTTT.

The chain employs TRBV3-1 (or the pseudogene TRBV3-2) and TRBJ2-5; D not certain. Trimming removed 5 bases from V and 5 bases from J, with 12 bases in between. Germline values: CDR1 LGHDT, CDR2 YNNKEL (reference sequence). The CDR3 has 13 amino acids. CDR3 loop: CASSYSRWETQYF. The CDR3 nucleotides read TGTGCCAGCAGCTACTCTCGTTGGGAGACCCAGTACTTC.

The chain is built from TRBV4-2 and TRBJ2-5; TRBD2 matches 12 bases. J lost 4 bases, V lost 3 bases, and 6 bases had no gene match. CDR3 length equals 16 residues. Germline CDR1 LGHNA, CDR2 YNFKEQ. For the CDR3, the DNA is TGTGCCAGCAGCCACCGGACTAGCGGGGAGGGAGAGACCCAGTACTTC. This sequence encodes CASSHRTSGEGETQYF.